The next 24 T cell receptor beta chains were all read from a single sample in a study of human T cells and chemical hapten exposure. One entry per CDR3 protein results from TCRdb running MiXCR on the RACE reads. This table has 75,000 to 90,000 distinct CDR3 sequences, 12% appearing once. Indicated time point: patch test 1, 2 weeks after DPC sensitization. Treatment indicated: therapeutic diphenylcyclopropenone sensitization with weekly scalp DPC. Sequences were derived from whole blood, sampled in connection with sensitization to the hapten diphenylcyclopropenone (DPC). The source of these receptors is a woman aged 55-70 years with alopecia areata. Some clones in this sample may be carry-over from other donors' samples.

The sample holds a few counts of this clonotype. The V and J genes are TRBV3-1 and TRBJ1-1; no definite D call. With 3 bases removed from V and 6 bases from J, the gap between germline ends came to 14 bases. The CDR3 runs 14 residues. The germline V gene encodes CDR1 LGHDT and CDR2 YNNKEL (reference sequence). The CDR3: CASSHLNTASEAFF. The CDR3 coding sequence is TGTGCCAGCAGCCACCTAAATACAGCATCTGAAGCTTTCTTT.

This chain connects TRBV5-1 to TRBJ2-5, with TRBD1 matching over 11 bases. V was pared by 3 bases and J by 7 bases, with 2 bases of the junction left unmatched. The germline CDR1 and CDR2 sequences are SGHRS and YFSETQ. CDR3 size: 13 residues. The CDR3 DNA sequence: TGCGCCAGCAGCTCGGGACAGGGGGGGACCCAGTACTTC. This sequence encodes CASSSGQGGTQYF.

This clonotype was recorded many times. This chain connects TRBV13 to TRBJ1-6; 7 nucleotides line up with TRBD1. This CDR3 has 15 amino acids. The junction had 3 bases not matched to a gene; V was cut back by 1 base and J by 6 bases. CDR1 and CDR2 from the germline V gene are PRHDT and FYEKMQ (reference sequence). CDR3 sequence reads: CASSLVAGGNSPLHF. CDR3 sequence (DNA): TGTGCCAGCAGCTTAGTGGCAGGGGGTAATTCACCCCTCCACTTT.

In this sample, this clonotype turned up a few times. This chain links TRBV5-4 with TRBJ2-7; D possibly corresponds to TRBD1 (6 bases). Germline V gene data show CDR1 as SGHNT and CDR2 as YYREEE (reference sequence). The CDR3 runs 14 residues. The V end lost 2 bases, the J end lost 2 bases, and 11 bases lay between the germline ends. The CDR3 protein is CASSFRQEPYEQYF. The CDR3 DNA follows: TGTGCCAGCAGCTTTAGACAGGAGCCCTACGAGCAGTACTTC. Using reference TRBV5-4 and TRBJ2-7 for the parts outside the CDR3, the full variable domain is ETGVTQSPTHLIKTRGQQVTLRCSSQSGHNTVSWYQQALGQGPQFIFQYYREEENGRGNFPPRFSGLQFPNYSSELNVNALELDDSALYLCASSFRQEPYEQYFGPGTRLTVT.

This sequence joins TRBV7-8 and TRBJ2-5; D possibly corresponds to TRBD2 (6 bases). The CDR3 has 15 residues. Per the germline V gene, CDR1 is SGHVS and CDR2 is FQNEAQ. V was cut by 5 bases and J by 1 base, with 14 bases left in between. CDR3 DNA: TGTGCCAGCAGCCCAAGGCTAGCGATCCAAGAGACCCAGTACTTC. Translation: CASSPRLAIQETQYF.

This clonotype was recorded a few times. The chain recombines TRBV3-1 with TRBJ2-5; 7 bases fit TRBD1. CDR1 and CDR2 (germline): LGHDT, YNNKEL (reference sequence). This CDR3 spans 14 amino acids. The V segment lost 4 bases and the J segment 3 bases; nucleotides outside the gene matches: 5. CDR3 in amino acids: CASSLQGVEETQYF. CDR3 nucleotide sequence: TGTGCCAGCAGCCTTCAGGGGGTGGAAGAGACCCAGTACTTC.

There are many counts of this clonotype. The rearrangement uses TRBV18 and TRBJ1-2; TRBD1 is a possible D gene (5 bases). The CDR3 loop spans 15 amino acids. V shed 2 bases and J shed 4 bases, with 14 bases lying between them. Germline V gene data show CDR1 as KGHSH and CDR2 as LQKENI. The CDR3 DNA is TGTGCCAGCTCACCAGGGGCAGCTTCGGTCTATGGCTACACCTTC. Encoded protein: CASSPGAASVYGYTF.

The chain is built from TRBV6-6 and TRBJ1-5; no reliable D call. Trimming removed 7 bases from V and 0 bases from J, with 7 bases in between. Per germline, CDR1 MNHNY and CDR2 SVGAGI (reference sequence). This CDR3 has 13 residues. DNA for the CDR3: TGTGCCAGCACCGTTGTTAGCAATCAGCCCCAGCATTTT. Amino acids: CASTVVSNQPQHF.

This clonotype has only a few counts. The chain has TRBV6-1 and TRBJ1-3, with D possibly matching TRBD1 (5 bases). This CDR3 has 14 amino acids. V was cut by 3 bases and J by 4 bases, with 10 bases left in between. Germline V gene sequence: CDR1 MNHNS, CDR2 SASEGT. The CDR3 is CASSDGAQGNTIYF. The CDR3 nucleotides read TGTGCCAGCAGTGATGGGGCGCAGGGAAACACCATATATTTT.

This clonotype was seen a few times. CDR3 residues: CASSEWAGQEQYF. CDR3 bases: TGCGCCAGCAGTGAGTGGGCAGGGCAAGAGCAGTACTTC. The chain couples TRBV10-2 to TRBJ2-7; tentative D call: TRBD1 (5 bases). The CDR3 is made up of 13 amino acids. Trimming removed 1 base at V and 7 bases at J, with 11 bases between. Looked up from germline, CDR1 is WSHSY and CDR2 is SAAADI.

This clonotype was observed a handful of times. This sequence joins TRBV7-8 and TRBJ1-2; 9 bases agree with TRBD1. Looked up from germline, CDR1 is SGHVS and CDR2 is FQNEAQ. Germline trimming cut 5 bases from V and 8 bases from J; bases unmatched to any gene: 6. The CDR3 contains 13 residues. The CDR3 DNA sequence: TGTGCCAGCAGCGAATGGGACAGGGCAGGCTACACCTTC. Its protein product is CASSEWDRAGYTF.

This clonotype was counted only a few times. The CDR3 nucleotides read TGTGCCAGCAGCCCGACTAGGGATGAGCAGTTCTTC. Translated: CASSPTRDEQFF. The rearrangement uses TRBV4-2 and TRBJ2-1; TRBD2 is a possible D gene (6 bases). V was shortened by 4 bases and J by 8 bases, with 9 bases between the two germline ends. Germline assignment: CDR1 LGHNA and CDR2 YNFKEQ. The length of the CDR3 is 12 residues.

This clonotype was seen a single time. This rearrangement joins TRBV29-1 to TRBJ2-3, with 10 bases matching TRBD1. This CDR3 has 15 amino acids. The V gene's germline CDR1 is SQVTM and CDR2 ANQGSEA. With V trimmed by 3 bases and J by 4 bases, 7 bases remained unmatched. This CDR3 is CSVENPGQGADTQYF. CDR3 nucleotides: TGCAGCGTTGAGAATCCAGGACAGGGGGCAGATACGCAGTATTTT.

In its sample, this clonotype was seen a few times. The gene calls are TRBV12-3 or TRBV12-4 and TRBJ1-5; 8 bases align to TRBD1. Trimming at V came to 5 bases and at J to 3 bases, leaving 6 bases not matched to a gene. The CDR3 contains 15 residues. The CDR3 here is CASSGQGLNNQPQHF. The CDR3 nucleotides read TGTGCCAGCAGTGGACAGGGATTAAACAATCAGCCCCAGCATTTT.

This clonotype was observed a handful of times. This chain connects TRBV10-2 to TRBJ1-2; 7 bases are a match to TRBD1. The CDR3 is made up of 15 amino acids. Germline-derived CDR1 and CDR2 are WSHSY and SAAADI. V shed 3 bases, J shed 7 bases, and the junction held 11 bases outside the gene matches. The CDR3 is CASSEKTTGYRGYTF. CDR3 sequence (DNA): TGCGCCAGCAGTGAAAAGACGACAGGGTATCGTGGCTACACCTTC.

Turning to this clonotype: Since the CDR3 does not end with the conserved phenylalanine or tryptophan, this likely comes from a read error. The rearrangement joins TRBV7-7 to TRBJ2-3, with D perhaps TRBD1 (5 bases). CDR1 SSHAT and CDR2 FNYEAQ come from the germline V gene (reference sequence). This CDR3 region has 15 residues. Here the CDR3 DNA reads TGTGCTAGCAGCCAGGACATTTCAGGCGCAGATACGCAGTATTCT. Translation gives CASSQDISGADTQYS.

This clonotype was detected a few times. The chain recombines TRBV30 with TRBJ2-5, with 7 positions matching TRBD1. CDR1 and CDR2 (germline): GTSNPN, SVGIG (reference sequence). The V and J ends lost 2 bases and 3 bases, in that order; junction bases with no gene match: 6. The CDR3 consists of 14 residues. DNA for the CDR3: TGTGCCTGGAGTCGGGACAGCAAAAAAGAGACCCAGTACTTC. It encodes CAWSRDSKKETQYF.

This clonotype was detected many times. The V call is TRBV11-2, the J call TRBJ2-5; 13 nucleotides line up with TRBD2. This CDR3 contains 15 residues. The germline CDR1 and CDR2 sequences are SGHAT and FQNNGV. V gave up 5 bases and J gave up 5 bases; unmatched junction bases: 5. The CDR3: CASSRLAGGWETQYF. CDR3 nucleotides: TGTGCCAGCAGCCGACTAGCGGGGGGTTGGGAGACCCAGTACTTC.

In its sample, this clonotype was seen many times. The chain joins TRBV29-1 to TRBJ1-1; the D is unclear. Germline values: CDR1 SQVTM, CDR2 ANQGSEA. V was clipped by 2 bases and J by 1 base, with 2 bases between them. The CDR3 runs to 11 residues. CDR3 sequence (DNA): TGCAGCGTTGAACCGAACACTGAAGCTTTCTTT. Translating it yields CSVEPNTEAFF. The variable domain in full, with the rest retrieved from reference TRBV29-1 and TRBJ1-1, is SAVISQKPSRDICQRGTSLTIQCQVDSQVTMMFWYRQQPGQSLTLIATANQGSEATYESGFVIDKFPISRPNLTFSTLTVSNMSPEDSSIYLCSVEPNTEAFFGQGTRLTVV.

Ten or more counts support this clonotype. The chain links TRBV9 to TRBJ2-1, with D perhaps matching TRBD2 (6 bases). The CDR3 sequence is 15 residues long. The germline gives CDR1 SGDLS, CDR2 YYNGEE. Trimming pared 4 bases from V and 3 bases from J, leaving 14 bases between. In DNA form, the CDR3 reads TGTGCCAGCAGCTATCGTAGCGGCTACTACAATGAGCAGTTCTTC. It translates to CASSYRSGYYNEQFF.

This clonotype was picked up many times. The rearrangement joins TRBV11-1 to TRBJ2-5, with TRBD2 identical over 11 bases. The junction had 9 bases not matched to a gene; V was cut back by 5 bases and J by 7 bases. The CDR3 runs to 15 residues. In germline, CDR1 is SGHAT, CDR2 FQDESV (reference sequence). The CDR3 region is CASSQKLAGDVTQYF. Here the CDR3 DNA reads TGTGCCAGCAGCCAAAAACTAGCGGGGGATGTGACCCAGTACTTC.

This clonotype was seen at least ten times. The chain couples TRBV5-8 to TRBJ1-5, with D hard to call. The CDR3 runs 13 residues. Trimming took 0 bases from V and 9 from J, leaving 10 bases between them. Per germline, CDR1 SGHTS and CDR2 YDEGEE. The CDR3 loop is CASSLDTSRPQHF. CDR3 bases: TGTGCCAGCAGCTTGGATACATCCCGGCCCCAGCATTTT.

The sample holds many counts of this clonotype. This sequence joins TRBV27 and TRBJ1-2; maybe TRBD1 (5 bases). The germline CDR1 and CDR2 sequences are MNHEY and SMNVEV (reference sequence). Trimming stripped 2 bases from V and 4 bases from J, with 23 bases between. CDR3 length equals 18 residues. CDR3 sequence reads: CASSLKGTGVPGGYGYTF. The CDR3 nucleotides read TGTGCCAGCAGTTTAAAGGGGACTGGTGTGCCCGGGGGCTATGGCTACACCTTC.

This clonotype was counted a few times. The J gene is TRBJ2-7, the V gene TRBV7-2; D uncertain. Trimming stripped 5 bases from V and 2 bases from J, with 16 bases between. The CDR3 runs to 15 residues. From germline, CDR1 is SGHTA and CDR2 FQGNSA. CDR3 sequence (DNA): TGTGCCAGCAGCCCGCAGTCTGGGCCTACCTACGAGCAGTACTTC. It translates to CASSPQSGPTYEQYF.